The sequence of this TCR beta chain was determined in a study of blood T cell repertoires in COVID-19. This clone has just a few counts. How the authors handled the data: How many nucleated cells were present was estimated from reference gene primer amplification. Assay used: immunoSEQ multiplex PCR; TCRdb lists only in-frame clones, some missing. D and trimming come from the DNA, and the V and J calls and clone size come from that table. The table records roughly 130,000 clones, roughly 80% of them present only once. This CDR3 region has 15 residues. Deletions cut 6 bases from V and 4 bases from J, with 16 bases between. CDR1 is LNHDA and CDR2 is SQIVND in the germline V gene (reference sequence).

The sample consisted of peripheral blood. J is TRBJ1-5 and V is TRBV19; TRBD1 might be the D (6 bases). The receptor was isolated from a woman between 45 and 65 years old with acute or convalescent COVID-19. The CDR3 region has the DNA TGTGCCAGTAGCTCAGCGGTACAGGGAAATCAGCCCCAGCATTTT. Translated, it gives CASSSAVQGNQPQHF.